The 15 T cell receptor beta chains below were found in one sample sequenced in a study of blood T cell repertoires in COVID-19. Profiling relied on immunoSEQ multiplex PCR, and the TCRdb table lists in-frame clones only, not all of them. Of about 190,000 clones listed, approximately 80% are singletons. The material sequenced was peripheral blood. Every receptor here comes from a human donor in a cohort sampled during active COVID-19.

The count of this clone is one. CDR3 nucleotides: TGTGCCAGTAGACGGACTAGCGGACAACTCTACAATGAGCAGTTCTTC. The encoded protein is CASRRTSGQLYNEQFF. The rearrangement links TRBV19 to TRBJ2-1; 10 bases map to TRBD2. The trim removed 6 bases at V and 3 bases at J, leaving 8 bases unmatched. From germline, CDR1 is LNHDA and CDR2 SQIVND (reference sequence). The CDR3 sequence is 16 residues long.

This clone was recorded a few times. The chain combines TRBV18 with TRBJ1-1; a weak D match, TRBD1 (6 bases). V gave up 5 bases and J gave up 0 bases, with 10 bases separating them. The germline V gene encodes CDR1 KGHSH and CDR2 LQKENI. The CDR3 runs 14 residues. The CDR3 loop is CASSGQILNTEAFF. CDR3 in DNA: TGTGCCAGCTCAGGACAGATCCTGAACACTGAAGCTTTCTTT.

This chain joins TRBV3-1 (or the pseudogene TRBV3-2) and TRBJ2-5, with D perhaps TRBD2 (6 bases). Germline V CDR1 and CDR2: LGHDT, YNNKEL (reference sequence). Trimming shortened V by 4 bases and J by 4 bases, and 22 bases separated the two germline ends. CDR3 length: 17 residues. CDR3 in amino acids: CASSPTVPLGTGETQYF. The DNA for the CDR3 is TGTGCCAGCAGCCCTACTGTACCTCTAGGGACTGGAGAGACCCAGTACTTC.

This chain uses TRBV7-9 with TRBJ2-2; D gene ambiguous. CDR1 and CDR2 (germline): SEHNR, FQNEAQ (reference sequence). V was shortened by 2 bases and J by 9 bases, with 7 bases between the two germline ends. The CDR3 has 12 residues. The CDR3 DNA reads TGTGCCAGCAGCTTACATCCCAGGGAGCTGTTTTTT. Its protein is CASSLHPRELFF.

The gene calls are TRBV30 and TRBJ2-3; the D is unclear. CDR1 and CDR2 from the germline V gene are GTSNPN and SVGIG (reference sequence). The CDR3 loop spans 13 amino acids. The V end lost 2 bases, the J end lost 2 bases, and 8 bases lay between the germline ends. The CDR3 region is CAWSRLSTDTQYF. CDR3 DNA: TGTGCCTGGAGTAGACTCTCCACAGATACGCAGTATTTT.

This sequence joins TRBV7-8 and TRBJ2-7, with no clear D. V lost 1 base and J 1 base, leaving 5 bases between the germline ends. CDR3 length equals 13 residues. CDR1 and CDR2 (germline): SGHVS, FQNEAQ. The CDR3 loop reads CASSLGLSYEQYF. The CDR3 nucleotides are TGTGCCAGCAGCTTAGGACTTTCCTACGAGCAGTACTTC.

This chain connects TRBV5-1 to TRBJ1-6; D is unresolved. The CDR3 has 16 residues. The germline V and J ends were trimmed by 0 bases and 9 bases, with 16 bases remaining between them. The germline gives CDR1 SGHRS, CDR2 YFSETQ. CDR3 protein: CASSLALGRNSSPLHF. The CDR3 region has the DNA TGCGCCAGCAGCTTGGCCCTAGGGAGAAATAGTTCACCCCTCCACTTT.

V is TRBV18 and J is TRBJ2-7, with unresolved D. Germline V gene data show CDR1 as KGHSH and CDR2 as LQKENI. The ends were cut back, 3 bases at V and 6 bases at J, with 12 bases in the middle. The CDR3 is 13 amino acids. The DNA for the CDR3 is TGTGCCAGCTCACCTTCCCAACACCGCGAGCAGTACTTC. Translated: CASSPSQHREQYF.

CDR3 coding DNA: TGTGCCTGGAGCCGGGGGGGGCAGGTCGGGGAGCTGTTTTTT. Translated, it gives CAWSRGGQVGELFF. The rearrangement uses TRBV30 and TRBJ2-2, with 8 bases aligning to TRBD2. The CDR3 extends over 14 amino acids. The junction had 7 bases not matched to a gene; V was cut back by 3 bases and J by 7 bases. Per the germline V gene, CDR1 is GTSNPN and CDR2 is SVGIG (reference sequence).

The V gene is TRBV9, the J gene TRBJ2-5; TRBD1 might be the D (6 bases). This CDR3 comprises 16 residues. Germline CDR1 and CDR2: SGDLS and YYNGEE. Trimming left V 3 bases short and J 5 bases short, with 20 bases between. CDR3 sequence: CASSATGHGFGETQYF. The CDR3 DNA follows: TGTGCCAGCAGCGCAACGGGACACGGATTTGGGGAGACCCAGTACTTC.

The V and J genes are TRBV18 and TRBJ1-1; no firm D call. This CDR3 is built from 13 residues. Trimming pared 3 bases from V and 1 base from J, leaving 6 bases between. CDR1 and CDR2 from the germline V gene are KGHSH and LQKENI. The CDR3 nucleotides are TGTGCCAGCTCACCCTTACAGAACACTGAAGCTTTCTTT. As protein: CASSPLQNTEAFF.

The J gene is TRBJ1-1, the V gene TRBV28; perhaps TRBD1 as D (6 bases). The CDR3 runs to 13 residues. The germline CDR1 and CDR2 sequences are MDHEN and SYDVKM. V gave up 5 bases and J gave up 4 bases, with 11 bases separating them. CDR3 DNA sequence: TGTGCCAGCAGTGTAACAGGGAGCACTGAAGCTTTCTTT. Protein: CASSVTGSTEAFF.

This clone was recorded a few times. The J gene is TRBJ2-1, the V gene TRBV4-1, with 9 positions matching TRBD2. The germline gives CDR1 MGHRA, CDR2 YSYEKL. V was pared by 4 bases and J by 9 bases, with 19 bases of the junction left unmatched. The CDR3 runs 18 residues. The CDR3: CASSRLPGTSPRASEQFF. The CDR3 nucleotides are TGCGCCAGCAGCCGCCTACCCGGGACTAGCCCTAGGGCGAGTGAGCAGTTCTTC.

This clone was seen a single time. The chain recombines TRBV5-1 with TRBJ2-2; no definite D call. The CDR3 is 15 residues long. V was trimmed by 1 base and J by 2 bases, leaving 9 bases between them. Per germline, CDR1 SGHRS and CDR2 YFSETQ. The CDR3 loop reads CASSLTEKNTGELFF. Written as DNA, the CDR3 is TGCGCCAGCAGCTTGACTGAGAAAAACACCGGGGAGCTGTTTTTT.

Written as DNA, the CDR3 is TGTGCCAGCAGTTTATCACCGGGACAGAGCACAGATACGCAGTATTTT. This translates into CASSLSPGQSTDTQYF. The V call is TRBV6-2 or TRBV6-3, the J call TRBJ2-3, with 7 bases matching TRBD1. V lost 4 bases, J lost 0 bases, and 7 bases stayed unmatched. Germline CDR1 and CDR2: MNHEY and SVGEGT. The CDR3 extends over 16 amino acids.